Listed below are T cell receptor beta chains from one sample, sequenced in a study. TCRdb reprocessed the 5' RACE reads via MiXCR and lists one record per CDR3 protein. Of 53,000 or so distinct CDR3 sequences listed, 24% were seen once; the top ten hold around 3%. Sequences were obtained from tumor-infiltrating naive CD4+ T cells sorted from the breast tumor. The receptors derive from a female donor with breast cancer. The CDR3 runs from the conserved cysteine through the conserved F or W. The D gene is left open where the match is weak. Only part of the rows carry a size: once, few, many, or a class if the clone is expanded.

CDR3 protein: CASSPWDRVATDTQYF
CDR3 DNA: TGCGCCAGCAGCCCCTGGGACAGGGTCGCCACAGATACGCAGTATTTT
clone size: NA
J gene: TRBJ2-3
V gene: TRBV5-1
D gene: TRBD1

CDR3 protein: CASSPSRDSFPQHF
CDR3 DNA: TGTGCCAGCAGCCCGTCCCGGGACAGTTTTCCCCAGCATTTT
clone size: few
J gene: TRBJ1-5
V gene: TRBV12-3/TRBV12-4
D gene: TRBD1

CDR3 protein: CSAPGGSGRADTDTQYF
CDR3 DNA: TGCAGTGCTCCGGGCGGTAGCGGGAGGGCCGACACAGATACGCAGTATTTT
clone size: few
J gene: TRBJ2-3
V gene: TRBV20-1
D gene: TRBD2

CDR3 protein: CASGRNTEAFF
CDR3 DNA: TGTGCCAGCGGGAGAAACACTGAAGCTTTCTTT
clone size: few
J gene: TRBJ1-1
V gene: TRBV6-5
D gene: NA

CDR3 protein: CASRGQGRPDQPQHF
CDR3 DNA: TGTGCCAGCCGGGGACAGGGGCGCCCCGATCAACCCCAGCATTTT
clone size: NA
J gene: TRBJ1-5
V gene: TRBV12-3/TRBV12-4
D gene: TRBD1

CDR3 protein: CASSWTDSQAFF
CDR3 DNA: TGTGCCAGCAGTTGGACCGATTCCCAAGCTTTCTTT
clone size: NA
J gene: TRBJ1-1
V gene: TRBV7-9
D gene: NA

CDR3 protein: CSVDTEAFF
CDR3 DNA: TGCAGCGTTGACACTGAAGCTTTCTTT
clone size: few
J gene: TRBJ1-1
V gene: TRBV29-1
D gene: NA

CDR3 protein: CSARSGTHDEQYF
CDR3 DNA: TGCAGTGCTCGAAGCGGGACTCACGACGAGCAGTACTTC
clone size: few
J gene: TRBJ2-7
V gene: TRBV20-1
D gene: TRBD2

CDR3 protein: CASSRYLAKNIQYF
CDR3 DNA: TGTGCCAGCTCACGGTATTTAGCCAAAAACATTCAGTACTTC
clone size: many
J gene: TRBJ2-4
V gene: TRBV18
D gene: NA

CDR3 protein: CGASVGASGINEQYF
CDR3 DNA: TGCGGTGCTAGTGTAGGGGCTAGCGGGATCAACGAGCAGTACTTC
clone size: few
J gene: TRBJ2-7
V gene: TRBV20-1
D gene: TRBD2

CDR3 protein: CASSLLNYGYTF
CDR3 DNA: TGTGCCAGCAGTTTACTCAATTATGGCTACACCTTC
clone size: few
J gene: TRBJ1-2
V gene: TRBV28
D gene: NA

CDR3 protein: CASRPGQFINSNQPQHF
CDR3 DNA: TGTGCCAGCAGACCGGGACAATTCATTAATAGCAATCAGCCCCAGCATTTT
clone size: few
J gene: TRBJ1-5
V gene: TRBV6-2/TRBV6-3
D gene: NA

CDR3 protein: CASSIGPTSNQPQHF
CDR3 DNA: TGTGCCAGTAGTATCGGCCCGACTAGCAATCAGCCCCAGCATTTT
clone size: few
J gene: TRBJ1-5
V gene: TRBV19
D gene: NA

CDR3 protein: CASSRTQTGNQPQHF
CDR3 DNA: TGTGCCAGCAGCCGTACCCAGACAGGCAATCAGCCCCAGCATTTT
clone size: NA
J gene: TRBJ1-5
V gene: TRBV12-3/TRBV12-4
D gene: NA

CDR3 protein: CASSVGQASGSPLHF
CDR3 DNA: TGCGCCAGCAGCGTGGGCCAGGCTTCGGGTTCACCCCTCCACTTT
clone size: many
J gene: TRBJ1-6
V gene: TRBV5-1
D gene: NA

CDR3 protein: CASSQVGYEQYF
CDR3 DNA: TGCGCCAGCAGCCAAGTTGGCTACGAGCAGTACTTC
clone size: few
J gene: TRBJ2-7
V gene: TRBV4-1
D gene: NA

CDR3 protein: CASSPGLAAGTQYF
CDR3 DNA: TGTGCCAGCAGCCCTGGACTAGCGGCGGGGACCCAGTACTTC
clone size: few
J gene: TRBJ2-5
V gene: TRBV7-2
D gene: TRBD2

CDR3 protein: CAIRTGYGVAFF
CDR3 DNA: TGTGCCATTAGGACCGGGTACGGTGTAGCTTTCTTT
clone size: few
J gene: TRBJ1-1
V gene: TRBV28
D gene: NA

CDR3 protein: CASNSQGGGTEAFF
CDR3 DNA: TGCGCCAGCAACTCTCAGGGAGGTGGTACTGAAGCTTTCTTT
clone size: NA
J gene: TRBJ1-1
V gene: TRBV5-1
D gene: NA

CDR3 protein: CASSLGKNEQFF
CDR3 DNA: TGCGCCAGCAGCTTGGGAAAAAATGAGCAGTTCTTC
clone size: NA
J gene: TRBJ2-1
V gene: TRBV5-1
D gene: NA

CDR3 protein: CSAPGLAGGSTDTQYF
CDR3 DNA: TGCAGTGCTCCGGGACTAGCGGGAGGAAGCACAGATACGCAGTATTTT
clone size: many
J gene: TRBJ2-3
V gene: TRBV20-1
D gene: TRBD2

CDR3 protein: CASSFVTGQGASYTF
CDR3 DNA: TGTGCCAGCAGTTTCGTAACGGGACAGGGGGCAAGCTACACCTTC
clone size: many
J gene: TRBJ1-2
V gene: TRBV27
D gene: TRBD1

CDR3 protein: CASSLQGIGTTEAFF
CDR3 DNA: TGTGCCAGCAGCTTACAGGGTATTGGAACCACTGAAGCTTTCTTT
clone size: many
J gene: TRBJ1-1
V gene: TRBV7-9
D gene: NA

CDR3 protein: CASSQDFSGSEGYTF
CDR3 DNA: TGTGCCAGCAGCCAAGATTTTTCCGGGTCGGAGGGCTACACCTTC
clone size: few
J gene: TRBJ1-2
V gene: TRBV3-1
D gene: NA

CDR3 protein: CASSEDGRVYGYTF
CDR3 DNA: TGTGCCAGCAGTGAAGACGGGCGAGTCTATGGCTACACCTTC
clone size: NA
J gene: TRBJ1-2
V gene: TRBV2
D gene: NA

CDR3 protein: CSAGDRGRNSNQPQHF
CDR3 DNA: TGCAGTGCTGGGGACAGGGGGCGGAATAGCAATCAGCCCCAGCATTTT
clone size: NA
J gene: TRBJ1-5
V gene: TRBV20-1
D gene: TRBD1

CDR3 protein: CASSLSKKTQYF
CDR3 DNA: TGTGCCAGCAGCTTAAGTAAAAAGACCCAGTACTTC
clone size: few
J gene: TRBJ2-5
V gene: TRBV7-9
D gene: NA

CDR3 protein: CASSLRGPYSATNEKLFF
CDR3 DNA: TGCGCCAGCAGCTTGAGGGGCCCCTACAGCGCAACTAATGAAAAACTGTTTTTT
clone size: few
J gene: TRBJ1-4
V gene: TRBV5-1
D gene: NA

CDR3 protein: CASSFGHPSSGANVLTF
CDR3 DNA: TGCGCCAGCAGCTTCGGCCATCCTAGCTCTGGGGCCAACGTCCTGACTTTC
clone size: few
J gene: TRBJ2-6
V gene: TRBV5-1
D gene: NA

CDR3 protein: CASSPQTGLMNTEAFF
CDR3 DNA: TGTGCCAGCAGCCCCCAGACAGGGTTGATGAACACTGAAGCTTTCTTT
clone size: many
J gene: TRBJ1-1
V gene: TRBV3-1
D gene: TRBD1

CDR3 protein: CASSLAGVGGTEAFF
CDR3 DNA: TGTGCCAGCAGCTTAGCGGGGGTAGGCGGAACTGAAGCTTTCTTT
clone size: NA
J gene: TRBJ1-1
V gene: TRBV7-6
D gene: NA

CDR3 protein: CASGATDYGYTF
CDR3 DNA: TGTGCCAGCGGTGCCACTGACTATGGCTACACCTTC
clone size: NA
J gene: TRBJ1-2
V gene: TRBV28
D gene: NA

CDR3 protein: CASRGTGANYGYTF
CDR3 DNA: TGTGCCAGCAGGGGGACAGGGGCTAACTATGGCTACACCTTC
clone size: NA
J gene: TRBJ1-2
V gene: TRBV28
D gene: TRBD1

CDR3 protein: CATSDVQGGSYNEQFF
CDR3 DNA: TGTGCCACCAGTGATGTACAGGGGGGCTCCTACAATGAGCAGTTCTTC
clone size: few
J gene: TRBJ2-1
V gene: TRBV24-1
D gene: TRBD1

CDR3 protein: CASSLAEISNTGELFF
CDR3 DNA: TGCGCCAGCAGCTTGGCTGAGATATCGAACACCGGGGAGCTGTTTTTT
clone size: few
J gene: TRBJ2-2
V gene: TRBV5-1
D gene: NA

CDR3 protein: CASRLGPGNQPQHF
CDR3 DNA: TGTGCAAGTCGCCTTGGACCGGGGAATCAGCCCCAGCATTTT
clone size: many
J gene: TRBJ1-5
V gene: TRBV12-2
D gene: NA

CDR3 protein: CASSQVEGHYEQYF
CDR3 DNA: TGCGCCAGCAGCCAAGTGGAGGGGCACTACGAGCAGTACTTC
clone size: NA
J gene: TRBJ2-7
V gene: TRBV4-1
D gene: NA

CDR3 protein: CASSYSNAGTDYEQYF
CDR3 DNA: TGTGCCAGCAGTTACAGCAACGCCGGGACAGACTACGAGCAGTACTTC
clone size: many
J gene: TRBJ2-7
V gene: TRBV6-2/TRBV6-3
D gene: TRBD1

CDR3 protein: CASSLSTVNTEAFF
CDR3 DNA: TGCGCCAGCAGCCTCTCGACGGTGAACACTGAAGCTTTCTTT
clone size: NA
J gene: TRBJ1-1
V gene: TRBV5-1
D gene: NA

CDR3 protein: CATSDPSGVEETQYF
CDR3 DNA: TGTGCCACCAGTGATCCTAGCGGGGTGGAAGAGACCCAGTACTTC
clone size: few
J gene: TRBJ2-5
V gene: TRBV24-1
D gene: TRBD2

CDR3 protein: CASSSSGGHRETQYF
CDR3 DNA: TGTGCCAGCAGCTCCTCAGGGGGCCACCGAGAGACCCAGTACTTC
clone size: once
J gene: TRBJ2-5
V gene: TRBV7-3
D gene: TRBD1

CDR3 protein: CSAAQTSGLNTGELFF
CDR3 DNA: TGCAGTGCTGCCCAGACTAGCGGGTTGAACACCGGGGAGCTGTTTTTT
clone size: once
J gene: TRBJ2-2
V gene: TRBV20-1
D gene: TRBD2

CDR3 protein: CASSLTREAEAFF
CDR3 DNA: TGCGCCAGCAGCTTGACGAGGGAAGCTGAAGCTTTCTTT
clone size: NA
J gene: TRBJ1-1
V gene: TRBV5-1
D gene: NA

CDR3 protein: CASSLGGGDEGNQPQHF
CDR3 DNA: TGTGCCAGCAGTCTCGGGGGAGGGGACGAGGGCAATCAGCCCCAGCATTTT
clone size: once
J gene: TRBJ1-5
V gene: TRBV7-9
D gene: NA

CDR3 protein: CASNPNRLVYEQYF
CDR3 DNA: TGCGCCAGCAACCCCAACCGACTAGTCTACGAGCAGTACTTC
clone size: few
J gene: TRBJ2-7
V gene: TRBV5-1
D gene: NA

CDR3 protein: CATSLAGTGNEKLFF
CDR3 DNA: TGCGCCACCAGCTTGGCCGGGACAGGGAATGAAAAACTGTTTTTT
clone size: once
J gene: TRBJ1-4
V gene: TRBV5-1
D gene: TRBD1

CDR3 protein: CASSEGYDTDTQYF
CDR3 DNA: TGTGCCAGCAGTGAGGGCTACGACACAGATACGCAGTATTTT
clone size: many
J gene: TRBJ2-3
V gene: TRBV2
D gene: NA

CDR3 protein: CASKPGVGEQFF
CDR3 DNA: TGTGCCAGCAAGCCAGGGGTTGGTGAGCAGTTCTTC
clone size: NA
J gene: TRBJ2-1
V gene: TRBV28
D gene: NA

CDR3 protein: CSVEGPSDTQYF
CDR3 DNA: TGCAGCGTTGAAGGACCCTCAGATACGCAGTATTTT
clone size: NA
J gene: TRBJ2-3
V gene: TRBV29-1
D gene: NA

CDR3 protein: CASSLGRRSQETQYF
CDR3 DNA: TGTGCCAGCAGTTTAGGTCGGCGAAGCCAAGAGACCCAGTACTTC
clone size: many
J gene: TRBJ2-5
V gene: TRBV12-3/TRBV12-4
D gene: NA

CDR3 protein: CASSLAGLNYGYTF
CDR3 DNA: TGTGCCAGCAGTTTGGCAGGGCTTAACTATGGCTACACCTTC
clone size: NA
J gene: TRBJ1-2
V gene: TRBV12-3/TRBV12-4
D gene: NA

CDR3 protein: CASSFLGLSYEQYF
CDR3 DNA: TGTGCCAGCAGCTTTTTAGGACTTTCCTACGAGCAGTACTTC
clone size: NA
J gene: TRBJ2-7
V gene: TRBV7-2
D gene: NA